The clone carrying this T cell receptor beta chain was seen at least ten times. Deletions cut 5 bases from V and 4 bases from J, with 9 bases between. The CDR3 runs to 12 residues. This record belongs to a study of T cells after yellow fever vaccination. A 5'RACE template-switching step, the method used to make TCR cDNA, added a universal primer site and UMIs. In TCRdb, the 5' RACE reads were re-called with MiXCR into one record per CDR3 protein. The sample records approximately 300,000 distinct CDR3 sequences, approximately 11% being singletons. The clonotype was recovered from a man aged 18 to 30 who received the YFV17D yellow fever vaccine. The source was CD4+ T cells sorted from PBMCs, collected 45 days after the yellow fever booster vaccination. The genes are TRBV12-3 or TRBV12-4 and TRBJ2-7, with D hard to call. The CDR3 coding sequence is TGTGCCAGCAGTCCAGACCTTTACGAGCAGTACTTC. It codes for CASSPDLYEQYF.